Sequencing of this T cell receptor (beta chain) was carried out in a study of blood T cell repertoires in COVID-19. Looking at the study overall: The study drew acute and convalescent COVID-19 samples from the United States, Italy and Spain. In each case, the material was cDNA or gDNA derived from T cells, B-cell-depleted T cells, or PBMCs.

Sequenced by immunoSEQ multiplex PCR; TCRdb stores in-frame clones only, minus some. The sample has around 190,000 clones, around 83% seen once. This CDR3 region has 11 residues. V was shortened by 8 bases and J by 3 bases, with 8 bases between the two germline ends. Germline V CDR1 and CDR2: MNHEY, SVGAGI. Seattle's enrolled individuals joined amid active infection and were then monitored longitudinally. The rearrangement uses TRBV6-5 and TRBJ2-7; D perhaps matches TRBD2 (5 bases). The material sequenced was peripheral blood. The source is a woman between 65 and 79 years old with COVID-19, enrolled during active disease. CDR3: CASRGFYEQYF. The CDR3 region has the DNA TGTGCCAGCCGAGGGTTCTACGAGCAGTACTTC.